The 12 T cell receptor beta chains reported below all come from one sample, sequenced in a study of T-cell memory formation after mild COVID-19. In TCRdb, the 5' RACE reads were re-called with MiXCR into one record per CDR3 protein. The sample yields 250,000 to 300,000 distinct CDR3 sequences, over 7% seen once. Sequencing was performed on PBMCs or a T cell subset sorted from them (not recorded which). The receptor set was obtained from a man aged 18 to 29 who had mild COVID-19 (a few samples of this study predate the infection). Cell type and time point are not known.

A few counts support this clonotype. CDR3 amino acids: CASSFRQEKETQYF. The CDR3 DNA reads as TGTGCCAGCAGCTTTCGACAGGAAAAAGAGACCCAGTACTTC. This chain joins TRBV7-8 and TRBJ2-5; D perhaps matches TRBD1 (6 bases). Between the trimmed V and J ends, which lost 3 bases and 3 bases, there was a span of 11 bases. Germline V lookup: CDR1 SGHVS, CDR2 FQNEAQ. The CDR3 is made up of 14 amino acids.

This clonotype was found many times. This chain connects TRBV7-2 to TRBJ2-1; 7 positions agree with TRBD2. The trim removed 4 bases at V and 8 bases at J, leaving 11 bases unmatched. From germline, CDR1 is SGHTA and CDR2 FQGNSA. CDR3 size: 15 residues. DNA of the CDR3: TGTGCCAGCAGCTCTTATCAGCGGGGAGAGGATGAGCAGTTCTTC. This codes for CASSSYQRGEDEQFF.

This chain joins TRBV2 and TRBJ1-3; the D is unclear. The CDR3 totals 13 residues. Trimming cost V 5 bases and J 2 bases, with 7 bases left between them. Germline-derived CDR1 and CDR2 are SNHLY and FYNNEI. In DNA, the CDR3 is TGTGCCAGCAGTACAGACCCTGGAAACACCATATATTTT. It yields the protein CASSTDPGNTIYF.

This clonotype has just a few counts. J is TRBJ2-7 and V is TRBV27; D is uncertain. The CDR3 covers 14 residues. Trimming stripped 0 bases from V and 4 bases from J, with 10 bases between. Looked up from germline, CDR1 is MNHEY and CDR2 is SMNVEV (reference sequence). The CDR3 DNA reads TGTGCCAGCAGTTTATCGGCAGGAGCATACGAGCAGTACGTC. It encodes CASSLSAGAYEQYV.

V usage is TRBV9 and J usage is TRBJ2-5; 11 nucleotides agree with TRBD1. Germline V gives CDR1 SGDLS, CDR2 YYNGEE. This CDR3 has 13 amino acids. V shed 3 bases and J 13 bases; nucleotides not matched to a gene: 8. The CDR3 is CASSGGQGGPLYF. The DNA for the CDR3 is TGTGCCAGCAGCGGGGGACAGGGGGGACCCTTGTACTTC. Together with reference TRBV9 and TRBJ2-5, the CDR3 gives the full variable domain: DSGVTQTPKHLITATGQRVTLRCSPRSGDLSVYWYQQSLDQGLQFLIQYYNGEERAKGNILERFSAQQFPDLHSELNLSSLELGDSALYFCASSGGQGGPLYFGPGTRLLVL.

CDR3 coding DNA: TGTGCCAGCAGTTACTCCGAGGATATGGGAAAAGCTTTCTTT. Amino acids: CASSYSEDMGKAFF. The chain uses TRBV6-6 and TRBJ1-1, with D hard to call. The germline V gene has CDR1 MNHNY and CDR2 SVGAGI (reference sequence). This CDR3 spans 14 amino acids. Trimming took off 0 bases at V and 9 bases at J, with 14 bases between the two ends.

Ten or more counts support this clonotype. J is TRBJ1-5 and V is TRBV6-1; TRBD1 matches at 11 bases. Germline V gene data show CDR1 as MNHNS and CDR2 as SASEGT. Trimming removed 4 bases from V and 6 bases from J; junction bases left unmatched: 5. The CDR3 is 15 residues long. The CDR3 bases are TGTGCCAGCAGTGGTGGGGACAGGGGGTTTCAGCCCCAGCATTTT. It encodes CASSGGDRGFQPQHF.

This clonotype was seen many times. J is TRBJ2-1 and V is TRBV19; D is undetermined. V lost 1 base, J lost 4 bases, and 5 bases lay in between. The CDR3 is 13 residues long. Germline values: CDR1 LNHDA, CDR2 SQIVND (reference sequence). The CDR3 DNA reads TGTGCCAGTAGTATAGGGGCATACAATGAGCAGTTCTTC. It encodes CASSIGAYNEQFF.

This clonotype was observed a handful of times. The chain carries TRBV13 and TRBJ2-7; unclear D gene. The CDR3 is made up of 13 amino acids. Germline values: CDR1 PRHDT, CDR2 FYEKMQ (reference sequence). Trimming removed 1 base at V and 4 bases at J, with 8 bases between. CDR3 DNA: TGTGCCAGCAGCTTAGCGAACCGGTACGAGCAGTACTTC. Protein sequence: CASSLANRYEQYF.

V and J are TRBV6-1 and TRBJ2-3; D could derive from TRBD1 or TRBD2 (5 bases each). V lost 0 bases and J 5 bases, leaving 15 bases between the germline ends. The CDR3 has 16 amino acids. The germline CDR1 and CDR2 sequences are MNHNS and SASEGT. The CDR3 nucleotides read TGTGCCAGCAGTGAAGCGAGGGGTCTGGCCCAAGATACGCAGTATTTT. It encodes CASSEARGLAQDTQYF.

This clonotype was recorded a few times. CDR3 region: CASSLRARGDTQYF. CDR3 coding DNA: TGTGCCAGCAGTCTCCGCGCTAGGGGAGATACGCAGTATTTT. The V gene is TRBV12-3 or TRBV12-4, the J gene TRBJ2-3; D is perhaps TRBD1 (5 bases). This CDR3 comprises 14 residues. Trimming removed 5 bases at V and 5 bases at J, with 14 bases between.

This rearrangement joins TRBV11-3 to TRBJ2-2, with D perhaps matching TRBD1 (6 bases). This CDR3 is built from 14 residues. Trimming cost V 1 base and J 3 bases, with 6 bases left between them. CDR1 is SGHNT and CDR2 is YENEEA in the germline V gene. This chain's CDR3 is CASSLGTDTGELFF. CDR3 coding DNA: TGTGCCAGCAGCTTAGGGACAGACACCGGGGAGCTGTTTTTT.